Shown below are 5 T cell receptor beta chains from a single sample sequenced in a study of T cell responses to AZD1222 COVID-19 vaccine (dated by TCRdb to the early 2020s). The sample's time point label, decoded: baseline before first vaccination. Receptor libraries were prepared by the immunoSEQ multiplex PCR assay. The source is immuneACCESS, and TCRdb retained only in-frame sequences with V and J called. Part of the clones is not carried over; for the studies checked, unresolved V genes explain less than half of this, and the remainder is unexplained. The table for this sample lists about 79,000 clones; 80% of them were counted only once. The ten largest make up approximately 22% of the sample. This material consisted of peripheral blood, taken on day 0 of AZD1222 vaccination. These receptors all come from an adult in good health.

The chain joins TRBV5-4 to TRBJ1-2; 9 bases align to TRBD1. The length of the CDR3 is 15 residues. Germline V gene lookup returns CDR1 SGHNT and CDR2 YYREEE (reference sequence). The ends lost 6 bases at V and 2 bases at J; junction bases unmatched: 8. The CDR3 DNA follows: TGTGCCAGCACCTCGGCGGGACAGGGAAACTATGGCTACACCTTC. Encoded protein: CASTSAGQGNYGYTF.

V and J are TRBV2 and TRBJ2-5, with TRBD1 as a possible D gene (7 bases). Germline V gene data show CDR1 as SNHLY and CDR2 as FYNNEI. The CDR3 is 13 amino acids. V lost 6 bases, J lost 1 base, and 9 bases lay in between. As DNA, the CDR3 is TGTGCCAGCAGGCGGGACAGCCAAGAGACCCAGTACTTC. Translation gives CASRRDSQETQYF. Supplemented by reference TRBV2 and TRBJ2-5, the full variable domain reads EPEVTQTPSHQVTQMGQEVILRCVPISNHLYFYWYRQILGQKVEFLVSFYNNEISEKSEIFDDQFSVERPDGSNFTLKIRSTKLEDSAMYFCASRRDSQETQYFGPGTRLLVL.

This clone was counted only a few times. This sequence joins TRBV28 and TRBJ1-4, with a weak D call TRBD1 (5 bases). V was clipped by 8 bases and J by 6 bases, with 22 bases between them. Looked up from germline, CDR1 is MDHEN and CDR2 is SYDVKM. This CDR3 region has 16 residues. CDR3 sequence: CASSLDIGARYEKLFF. CDR3 nucleotides: TGTGCCAGCTCCCTAGACATAGGGGCGCGTTATGAAAAACTGTTTTTT.

The chain is built from TRBV30 and TRBJ1-1; 8 bases are a match to TRBD1. Unmatched junction bases numbered 9, after V lost 2 bases and J lost 4 bases. CDR1 is GTSNPN and CDR2 is SVGIG in the germline V gene (reference sequence). This CDR3 contains 15 residues. This CDR3 is CAWSQLDRAGTEAFF. CDR3 sequence (DNA): TGTGCCTGGAGTCAATTGGACAGGGCTGGCACTGAAGCTTTCTTT.

V is TRBV10-3 and J is TRBJ1-5; D might be TRBD1 (6 bases). The CDR3 totals 13 residues. Trimming removed 4 bases at V and 4 bases at J, with 8 bases between. Germline V gene lookup returns CDR1 ENHRY and CDR2 SYGVKD. CDR3 in amino acids: CAISGTANQPQHF. The CDR3 nucleotides read TGTGCCATCAGTGGGACAGCTAATCAGCCCCAGCATTTT.